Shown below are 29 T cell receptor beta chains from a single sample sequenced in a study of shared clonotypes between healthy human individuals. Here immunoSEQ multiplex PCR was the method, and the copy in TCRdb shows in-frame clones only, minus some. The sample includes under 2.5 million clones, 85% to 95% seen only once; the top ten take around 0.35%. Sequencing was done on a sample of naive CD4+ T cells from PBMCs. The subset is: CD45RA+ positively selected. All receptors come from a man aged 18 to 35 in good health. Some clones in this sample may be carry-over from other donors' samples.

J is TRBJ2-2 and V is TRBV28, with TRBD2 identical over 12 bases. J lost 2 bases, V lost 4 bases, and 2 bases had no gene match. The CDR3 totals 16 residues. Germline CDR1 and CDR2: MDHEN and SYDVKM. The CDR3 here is CASSSGLAGNTGELFF. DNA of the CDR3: TGTGCCAGCAGTTCAGGACTAGCGGGAAACACCGGGGAGCTGTTTTTT.

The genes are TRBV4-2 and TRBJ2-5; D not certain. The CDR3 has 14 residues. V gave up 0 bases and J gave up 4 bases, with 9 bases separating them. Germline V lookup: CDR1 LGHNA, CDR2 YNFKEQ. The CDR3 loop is CASSQDLLGETQYF. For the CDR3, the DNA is TGTGCCAGCAGCCAAGATCTCTTGGGAGAGACCCAGTACTTC.

Written as DNA, the CDR3 is TGTGCCAGAAGGCGTGATTTAGCCAAAAACATTCAGTACTTC. Amino acids: CARRRDLAKNIQYF. This rearrangement joins TRBV5-3 to TRBJ2-4; no definite D call. TRBV5-3 is known as an ORF, though its function is uncertain. Trimming pared 5 bases from V and 0 bases from J, leaving 9 bases between. The CDR3 loop spans 14 amino acids.

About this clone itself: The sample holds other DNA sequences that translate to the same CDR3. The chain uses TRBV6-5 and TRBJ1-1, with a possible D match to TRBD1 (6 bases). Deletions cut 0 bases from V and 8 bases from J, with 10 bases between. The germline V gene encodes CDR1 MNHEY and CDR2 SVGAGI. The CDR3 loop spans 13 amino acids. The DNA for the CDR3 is TGTGCCAGCAGTTACTCGAGGGGGACAGAAGCTTTCTTT. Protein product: CASSYSRGTEAFF.

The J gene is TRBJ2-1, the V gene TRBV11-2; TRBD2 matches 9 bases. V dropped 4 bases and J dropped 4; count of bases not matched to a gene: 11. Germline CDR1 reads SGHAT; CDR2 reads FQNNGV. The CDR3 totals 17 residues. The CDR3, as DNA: TGTGCCAGCAGCTACTACGGTTTAGCGGGGGATTACAATGAGCAGTTCTTC. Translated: CASSYYGLAGDYNEQFF.

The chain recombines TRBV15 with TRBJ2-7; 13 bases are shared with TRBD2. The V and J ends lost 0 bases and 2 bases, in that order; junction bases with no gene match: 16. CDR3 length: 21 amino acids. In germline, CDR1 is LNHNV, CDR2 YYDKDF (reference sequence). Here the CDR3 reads CATSRDWGPGLAGKRAYEQYF. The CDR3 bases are TGTGCCACCAGCAGAGATTGGGGGCCGGGACTAGCGGGAAAACGAGCCTACGAGCAGTACTTC. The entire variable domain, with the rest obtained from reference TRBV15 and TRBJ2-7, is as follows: DAMVIQNPRYQVTQFGKPVTLSCSQTLNHNVMYWYQQKSSQAPKLLFHYYDKDFNNEADTPDNFQSRRPNTSFCFLDIRSPGLGDTAMYLCATSRDWGPGLAGKRAYEQYFGPGTRLTVT.

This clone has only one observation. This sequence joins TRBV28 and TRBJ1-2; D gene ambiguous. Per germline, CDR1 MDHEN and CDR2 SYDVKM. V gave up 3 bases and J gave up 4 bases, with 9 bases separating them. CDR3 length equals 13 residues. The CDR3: CASSFQRPYGYTF. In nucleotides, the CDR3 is TGTGCCAGCAGTTTTCAGAGACCCTATGGCTACACCTTC.

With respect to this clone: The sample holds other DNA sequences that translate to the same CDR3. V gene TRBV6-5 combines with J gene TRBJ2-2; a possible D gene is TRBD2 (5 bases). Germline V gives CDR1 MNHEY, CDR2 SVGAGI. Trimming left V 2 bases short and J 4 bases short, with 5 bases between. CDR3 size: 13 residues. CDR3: CASSYRGTGELFF. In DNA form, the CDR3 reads TGTGCCAGCAGTTACCGGGGCACCGGGGAGCTGTTTTTT.

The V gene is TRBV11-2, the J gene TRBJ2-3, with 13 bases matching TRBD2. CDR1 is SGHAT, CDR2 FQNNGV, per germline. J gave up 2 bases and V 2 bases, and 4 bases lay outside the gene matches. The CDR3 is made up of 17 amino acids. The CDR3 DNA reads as TGTGCCAGCAGCTTACTCGGACTAGCGGGAGTCACAGATACGCAGTATTTT. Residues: CASSLLGLAGVTDTQYF. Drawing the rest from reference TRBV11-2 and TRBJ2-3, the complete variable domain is EAGVAQSPRYKIIEKRQSVAFWCNPISGHATLYWYQQILGQGPKLLIQFQNNGVVDDSQLPKDRFSAERLKGVDSTLKIQPAKLEDSAVYLCASSLLGLAGVTDTQYFGPGTRLTVL.

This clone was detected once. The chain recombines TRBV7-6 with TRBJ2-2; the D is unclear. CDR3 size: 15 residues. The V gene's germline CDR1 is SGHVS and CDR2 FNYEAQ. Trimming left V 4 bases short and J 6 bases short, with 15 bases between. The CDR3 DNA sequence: TGTGCCAGCAGCTCTCTCTCGTCAACGGCCGGGGAGCTGTTTTTT. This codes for CASSSLSSTAGELFF.

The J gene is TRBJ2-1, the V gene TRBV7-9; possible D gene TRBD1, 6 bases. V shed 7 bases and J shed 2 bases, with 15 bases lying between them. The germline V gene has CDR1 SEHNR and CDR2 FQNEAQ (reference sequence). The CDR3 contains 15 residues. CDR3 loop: CASTSTGLPYNEQFF. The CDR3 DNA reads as TGTGCCAGCACCTCTACAGGGCTACCCTACAATGAGCAGTTCTTC.

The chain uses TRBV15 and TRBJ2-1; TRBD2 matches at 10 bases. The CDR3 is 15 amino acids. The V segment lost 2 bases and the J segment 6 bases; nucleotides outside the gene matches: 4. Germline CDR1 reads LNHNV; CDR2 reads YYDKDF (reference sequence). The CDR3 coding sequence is TGTGCCACCAGCAGACTAGCGGGAGTCGTCAATGAGCAGTTCTTC. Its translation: CATSRLAGVVNEQFF.

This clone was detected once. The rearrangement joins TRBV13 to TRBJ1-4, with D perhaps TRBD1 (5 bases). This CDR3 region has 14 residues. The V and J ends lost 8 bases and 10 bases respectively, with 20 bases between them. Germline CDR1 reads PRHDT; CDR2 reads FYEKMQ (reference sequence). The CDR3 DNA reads TGTGCCAGCCCCTGGGGACTGTCAGTGGGAAAACTGTTTTTT. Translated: CASPWGLSVGKLFF.

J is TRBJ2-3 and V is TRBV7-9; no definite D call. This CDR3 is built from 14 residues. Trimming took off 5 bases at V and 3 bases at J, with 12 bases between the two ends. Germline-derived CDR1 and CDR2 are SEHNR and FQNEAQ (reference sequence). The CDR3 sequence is CASSVSASTDTQYF. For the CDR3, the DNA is TGTGCCAGCAGCGTTTCGGCGTCGACAGATACGCAGTATTTT. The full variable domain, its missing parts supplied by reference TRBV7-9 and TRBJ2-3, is DTGVSQNPRHKITKRGQNVTFRCDPISEHNRLYWYRQTLGQGPEFLTYFQNEAQLEKSRLLSDRFSAERPKGSFSTLEIQRTEQGDSAMYLCASSVSASTDTQYFGPGTRLTVL.

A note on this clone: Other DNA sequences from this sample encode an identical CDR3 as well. The CDR3 spells CASSSRTSSDTQYF. CDR3 bases: TGTGCCAGCAGCTCCCGGACTAGTTCGGATACGCAGTATTTT. J is TRBJ2-3 and V is TRBV5-4, with 7 bases that match TRBD2. Trimming at V came to 3 bases and at J to 6 bases, leaving 7 bases not matched to a gene. Per the germline V gene, CDR1 is SGHNT and CDR2 is YYREEE (reference sequence). The CDR3 totals 14 residues. The complete variable domain, with remaining parts taken from reference TRBV5-4 and TRBJ2-3, reads ETGVTQSPTHLIKTRGQQVTLRCSSQSGHNTVSWYQQALGQGPQFIFQYYREEENGRGNFPPRFSGLQFPNYSSELNVNALELDDSALYLCASSSRTSSDTQYFGPGTRLTVL.

The CDR3 sequence: CASSSTGTEGEKLFF. In nucleotides, the CDR3 is TGCGCCAGCAGCTCCACCGGGACAGAAGGTGAAAAACTGTTTTTT. V and J are TRBV5-1 and TRBJ1-4, with 7 bases identical to TRBD1. The V segment lost 3 bases and the J segment 7 bases; nucleotides outside the gene matches: 9. CDR3 size: 15 residues. Per germline, CDR1 SGHRS and CDR2 YFSETQ.

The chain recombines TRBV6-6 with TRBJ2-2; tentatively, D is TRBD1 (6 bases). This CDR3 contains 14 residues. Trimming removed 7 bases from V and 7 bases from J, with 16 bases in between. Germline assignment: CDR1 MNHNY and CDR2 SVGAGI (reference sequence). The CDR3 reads CASTNRLQGGELFF. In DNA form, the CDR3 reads TGTGCCAGCACAAACAGGCTACAGGGCGGGGAGCTGTTTTTT.

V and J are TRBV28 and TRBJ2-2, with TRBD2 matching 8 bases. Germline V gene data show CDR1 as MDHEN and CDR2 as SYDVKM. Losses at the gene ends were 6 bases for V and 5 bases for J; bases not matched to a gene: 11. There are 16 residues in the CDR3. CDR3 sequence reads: CASSSPRGGGTGELFF. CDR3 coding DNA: TGTGCCAGCAGCTCCCCCCGGGGCGGGGGGACCGGGGAGCTGTTTTTT. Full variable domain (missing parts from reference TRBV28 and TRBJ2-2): DVKVTQSSRYLVKRTGEKVFLECVQDMDHENMFWYRQDPGLGLRLIYFSYDVKMKEKGDIPEGYSVSREKKERFSLILESASTNQTSMYLCASSSPRGGGTGELFFGEGSRLTVL.

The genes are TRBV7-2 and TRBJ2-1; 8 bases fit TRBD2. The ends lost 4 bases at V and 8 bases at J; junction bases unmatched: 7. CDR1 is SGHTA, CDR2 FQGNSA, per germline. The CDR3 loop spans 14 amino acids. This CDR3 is CASSSGLASYEQFF. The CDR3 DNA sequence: TGTGCCAGCAGCTCAGGACTAGCTTCATATGAGCAGTTCTTC.

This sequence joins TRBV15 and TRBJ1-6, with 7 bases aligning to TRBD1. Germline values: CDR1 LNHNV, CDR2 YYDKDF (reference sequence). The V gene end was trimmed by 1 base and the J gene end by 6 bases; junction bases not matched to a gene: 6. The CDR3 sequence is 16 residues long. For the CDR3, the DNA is TGTGCCACCAGCAGAGGCCTAGGGACAGCTAATTCACCCCTCCACTTT. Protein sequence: CATSRGLGTANSPLHF.

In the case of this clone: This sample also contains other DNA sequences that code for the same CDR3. The CDR3, as DNA: TGCAGCGTTGAGGGAGGGAGGCGTAATGAGCAGTTCTTC. Encoded protein: CSVEGGRRNEQFF. This chain uses TRBV29-1 with TRBJ2-1, with 7 positions matching TRBD2. There are 13 residues in the CDR3. V dropped 3 bases and J dropped 7; count of bases not matched to a gene: 6. In germline, CDR1 is SQVTM, CDR2 ANQGSEA.

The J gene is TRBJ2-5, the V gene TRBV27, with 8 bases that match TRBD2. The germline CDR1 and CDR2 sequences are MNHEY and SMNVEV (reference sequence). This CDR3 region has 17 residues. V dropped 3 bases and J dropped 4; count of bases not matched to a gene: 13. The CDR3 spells CASSFGYLAGRGETQYF. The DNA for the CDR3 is TGTGCCAGCAGTTTTGGGTATTTAGCGGGGCGGGGAGAGACCCAGTACTTC.

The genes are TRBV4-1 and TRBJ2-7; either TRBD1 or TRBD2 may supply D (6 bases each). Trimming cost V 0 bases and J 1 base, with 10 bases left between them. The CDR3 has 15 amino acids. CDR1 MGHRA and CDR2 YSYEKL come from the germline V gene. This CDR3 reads CASSQETGTSYEQYF. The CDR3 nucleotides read TGCGCCAGCAGCCAAGAAACAGGGACTTCCTACGAGCAGTACTTC.

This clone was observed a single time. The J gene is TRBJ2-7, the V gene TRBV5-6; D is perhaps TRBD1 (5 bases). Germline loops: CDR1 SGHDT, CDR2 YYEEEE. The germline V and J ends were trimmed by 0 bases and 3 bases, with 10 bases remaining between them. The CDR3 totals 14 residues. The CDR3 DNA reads TGTGCCAGCAGCTTGGGGGGCTTTGGCTACGAGCAGTACTTC. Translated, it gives CASSLGGFGYEQYF.

CDR3 nucleotide sequence: TGTGCCAGCACGGGACTAGCGGGACCCGGGGAGCTGTTTTTT. Its translation is CASTGLAGPGELFF. The chain joins TRBV7-2 to TRBJ2-2; TRBD2 matches at 13 bases. Germline V gene data show CDR1 as SGHTA and CDR2 as FQGNSA. V lost 7 bases to trimming and J lost 6 bases; unmatched junction nucleotides: 2. The CDR3 sequence is 14 residues long.

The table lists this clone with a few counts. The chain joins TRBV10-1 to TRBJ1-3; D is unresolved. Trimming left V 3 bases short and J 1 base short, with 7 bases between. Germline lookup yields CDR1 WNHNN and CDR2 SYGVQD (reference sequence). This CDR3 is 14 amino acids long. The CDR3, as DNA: TGCGCCAGCAGTGAAGTAGGGTCTGGAAACACCATATATTTT. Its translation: CASSEVGSGNTIYF.

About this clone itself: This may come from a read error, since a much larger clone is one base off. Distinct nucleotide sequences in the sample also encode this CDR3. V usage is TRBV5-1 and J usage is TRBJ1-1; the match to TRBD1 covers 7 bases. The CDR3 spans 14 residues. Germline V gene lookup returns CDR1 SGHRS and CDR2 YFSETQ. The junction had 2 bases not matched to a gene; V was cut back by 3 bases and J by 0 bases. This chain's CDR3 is CASSSGQMNTEAFF. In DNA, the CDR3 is TGCGCCAGCAGCTCGGGACAGATGAACACTGAAGCTTTCTTT. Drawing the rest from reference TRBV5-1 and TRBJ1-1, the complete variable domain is KAGVTQTPRYLIKTRGQQVTLSCSPISGHRSVSWYQQTPGQGLQFLFEYFSETQRNKGNFPGRFSGRQFSNSRSEMNVSTLELGDSALYLCASSSGQMNTEAFFGQGTRLTVV.

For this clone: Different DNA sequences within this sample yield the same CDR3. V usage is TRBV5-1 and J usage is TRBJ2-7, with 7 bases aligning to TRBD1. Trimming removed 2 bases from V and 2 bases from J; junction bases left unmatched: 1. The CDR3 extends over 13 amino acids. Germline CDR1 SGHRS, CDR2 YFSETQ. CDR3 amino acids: CASSLGGPYEQYF. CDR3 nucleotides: TGCGCCAGCAGCTTAGGGGGCCCCTACGAGCAGTACTTC.

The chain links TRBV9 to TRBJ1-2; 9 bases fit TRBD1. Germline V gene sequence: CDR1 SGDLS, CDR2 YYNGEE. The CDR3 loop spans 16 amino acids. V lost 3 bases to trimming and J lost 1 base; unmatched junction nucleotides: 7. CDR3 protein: CASSASGGQGNYGYTF. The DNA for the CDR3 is TGTGCCAGCAGCGCCTCGGGGGGACAGGGTAACTATGGCTACACCTTC. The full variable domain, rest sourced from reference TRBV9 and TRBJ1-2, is DSGVTQTPKHLITATGQRVTLRCSPRSGDLSVYWYQQSLDQGLQFLIQYYNGEERAKGNILERFSAQQFPDLHSELNLSSLELGDSALYFCASSASGGQGNYGYTFGSGTRLTVV.